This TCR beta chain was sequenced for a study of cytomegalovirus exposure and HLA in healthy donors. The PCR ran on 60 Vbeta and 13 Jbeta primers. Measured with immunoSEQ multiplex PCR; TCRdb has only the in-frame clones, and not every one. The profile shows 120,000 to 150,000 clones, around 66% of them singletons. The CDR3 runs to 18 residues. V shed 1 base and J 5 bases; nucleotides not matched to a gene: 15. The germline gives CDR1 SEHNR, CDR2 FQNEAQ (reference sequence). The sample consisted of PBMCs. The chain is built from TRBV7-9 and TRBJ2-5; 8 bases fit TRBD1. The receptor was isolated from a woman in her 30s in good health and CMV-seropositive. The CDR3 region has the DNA TGTGCCAGCAGCTTAGTCATAGGCTGGACAGGGATGGCGGAGACCCAGTACTTC. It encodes CASSLVIGWTGMAETQYF.